This T cell receptor (beta chain) comes out of a study of Graves' ophthalmopathy and Graves' hyperthyroidism. Study at large: Cases classed as stable hyperthyroidism had no ophthalmopathy within 18 months of follow-up. Whole-study results and caveats: Both an approximately 70% sensitivity and a roughly 75% specificity characterized the model's predictions of ophthalmopathy progression. Clonotypes were expanded in thyroid at above 0.001 frequency, and most also appeared in blood.

Serum thyroxine and TRAb, along with clinical symptoms, thyroid ultrasound and orbital computed tomography, were what diagnosis relied on. Notes on this clonotype: What it binds is not known.

Trimming removed 1 base from V and 6 bases from J; junction bases left unmatched: 6. CDR1 is SGHDN and CDR2 is FVKESK in the germline V gene. The CDR3 is made up of 16 amino acids. The TCR beta CDR3 regions underwent amplification from RNA transcripts. HTBI-primed first-round RT-PCR preceded second-round multiplex PCR. TCRdb processed the multiplex PCR reads anew with MiXCR; each CDR3 protein has one entry. The sample records about 1.1 million distinct CDR3 sequences, less than 45% being singletons. Sequencing was performed on peripheral blood or thyroid tissue (not recorded which). The genes are TRBV14 and TRBJ1-4, with 9 bases identical to TRBD1. This TCR derives from an adult man with Graves' hyperthyroidism. The CDR3 nucleotides read TGTGCCAGCAGCCAAGCCCGACAGGGGGGCTATGAAAAACTGTTTTTT. The encoded protein is CASSQARQGGYEKLFF.